This TCR beta chain was documented in a study of spatial heterogeneity in lung cancer. The CDR3 has 15 amino acids. Germline CDR1 SNHLY, CDR2 FYNNEI. Trimming removed 2 bases at V and 3 bases at J, with 13 bases between. This clonotype occurred many times. Time point: sample taken at primary tumor resection. Sequencing was performed on whole RNA extracted from tumor and nontumor lung tissue, or from frozen PBMC, and the material was left unsorted. TCRdb recomputed calls from the 5' RACE reads with MiXCR, one row per CDR3 protein. The table lists more than 65,000 distinct CDR3 sequences, 7.5% to 9.5% of them singletons.

J is TRBJ1-1 and V is TRBV2, with D possibly matching TRBD1 (5 bases). Sequenced here: PBMCs, sampled at surgery. This receptor was taken from a male donor with early-stage non-small cell lung cancer. Here the CDR3 DNA reads TGTGCCAGCAGTGAAATCGGGGGTGGTGACACTGAAGCTTTCTTT. It specifies CASSEIGGGDTEAFF.